The T cell receptor (beta chain) under discussion was sequenced for a study of T cells in Graves' hyperthyroidism and ophthalmopathy. This clonotype was detected ten times or more. Trimming stripped 4 bases from V and 2 bases from J, with 15 bases between. The CDR3 spans 16 residues. In germline, CDR1 is MGHDK, CDR2 SYGVNS. Regions amplified from RNA transcripts were the TCR beta CDR3 regions. The TCR CDR3 first-round RT-PCR relied on the HTBI primer set. TCRdb reanalysed the multiplex PCR reads using MiXCR and keeps one entry per CDR3 protein. The sample lists roughly 560,000 distinct CDR3 sequences; 14% to 15% were seen once. Clinical symptoms, serum thyroxine and TRAb, thyroid ultrasound and orbital computed tomography together formed the diagnostic basis. Isolation of PBMCs was performed on around 9.4 ml fresh peripheral blood.

This rearrangement joins TRBV25-1 to TRBJ1-5; D is unresolved. The receptor was isolated from a woman aged 40 to 50 with Graves' ophthalmopathy. Sequencing input: blood. The CDR3 DNA reads TGTGCCAGCAGTGCCTCACGGACGGACCGCAATCAGCCCCAGCATTTT. Amino acids: CASSASRTDRNQPQHF.